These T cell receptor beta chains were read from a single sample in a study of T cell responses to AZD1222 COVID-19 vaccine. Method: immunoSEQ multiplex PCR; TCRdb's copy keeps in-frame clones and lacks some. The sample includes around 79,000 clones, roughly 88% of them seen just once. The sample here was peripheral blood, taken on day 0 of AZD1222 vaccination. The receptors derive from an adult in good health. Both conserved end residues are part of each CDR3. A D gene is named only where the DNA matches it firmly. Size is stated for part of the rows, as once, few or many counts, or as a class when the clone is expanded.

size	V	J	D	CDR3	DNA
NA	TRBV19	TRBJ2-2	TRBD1	CASRNYRGRGTGELFF	TGTGCCAGTAGGAACTACAGGGGGCGAGGCACCGGGGAGCTGTTTTTT
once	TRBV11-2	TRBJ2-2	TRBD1	CASRLTGGGGELFF	TGTGCCAGCAGATTAACAGGGGGCGGCGGGGAGCTGTTTTTT
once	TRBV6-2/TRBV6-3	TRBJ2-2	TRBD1	CASSYGQGRTGELFF	TGTGCCAGCAGTTACGGACAGGGTCGTACCGGGGAGCTGTTTTTT
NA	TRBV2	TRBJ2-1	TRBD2	CARNGLAGDNEQFF	TGTGCCAGGAACGGACTAGCGGGAGACAATGAGCAGTTCTTC
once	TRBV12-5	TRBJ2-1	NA	CASGWGNEQFF	TGTGCTAGTGGTTGGGGCAATGAGCAGTTCTTC
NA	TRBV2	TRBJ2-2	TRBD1	CASRADRGAGELFF	TGTGCCAGCAGAGCGGACAGGGGGGCCGGGGAGCTGTTTTTT
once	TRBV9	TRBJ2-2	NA	CASSPTPYQNTGELFF	TGTGCCAGCAGCCCAACACCCTACCAGAACACCGGGGAGCTGTTTTTT
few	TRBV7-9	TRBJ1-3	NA	CASSLTENTIYF	TGTGCCAGCAGCTTGACGGAAAACACCATATATTTT
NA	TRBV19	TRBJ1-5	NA	CASSILGSNQPQHF	TGTGCCAGTAGTATACTGGGGTCTAATCAGCCCCAGCATTTT
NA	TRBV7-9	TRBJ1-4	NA	CASTINPSGGSEKLFF	TGTGCCAGCACCATCAACCCCTCCGGGGGGAGTGAAAAACTGTTTTTT
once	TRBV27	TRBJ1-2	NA	CASSPGDYGYTF	TGTGCCAGCAGTCCCGGGGACTATGGCTACACCTTC
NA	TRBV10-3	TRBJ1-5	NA	CAISESLSRPQHF	TGTGCCATCAGTGAGTCGTTATCAAGGCCCCAGCATTTT
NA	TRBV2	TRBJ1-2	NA	CASSELLSSTSYGYTF	TGTGCCAGCAGTGAATTATTGTCGTCTACTAGCTATGGCTACACCTTC
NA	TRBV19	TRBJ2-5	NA	CASRDPLGAPKTQYF	TGTGCCAGTCGCGACCCCTTGGGGGCCCCGAAGACCCAGTACTTC
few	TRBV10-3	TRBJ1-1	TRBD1	CAISKLTGKSEAFF	TGTGCCATCAGTAAGCTGACAGGGAAGAGTGAAGCTTTCTTT
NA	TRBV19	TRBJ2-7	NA	CASSPRGGMNEQYF	TGTGCCAGTAGTCCCCGCGGAGGGATGAACGAGCAGTACTTC
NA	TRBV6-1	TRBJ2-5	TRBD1	CASSEWGRGGVETQYF	TGTGCCAGCAGTGAATGGGGAAGAGGGGGCGTTGAGACCCAGTACTTC
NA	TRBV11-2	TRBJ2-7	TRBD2	CASSLSGGGTYEQYF	TGTGCCAGCAGCTTATCCGGGGGAGGGACCTACGAGCAGTACTTC
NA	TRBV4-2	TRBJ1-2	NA	CASSQDRQKYGYTF	TGTGCCAGCAGCCAAGATCGGCAGAAATATGGCTACACCTTC
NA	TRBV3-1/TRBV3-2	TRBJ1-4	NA	CASSRKSGEKLFF	TGTGCCAGCAGCCGCAAAAGCGGTGAAAAACTGTTTTTT
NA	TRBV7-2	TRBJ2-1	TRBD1	CASSFDRGTYNEQFF	TGTGCCAGCAGCTTTGACAGGGGGACCTACAATGAGCAGTTCTTC
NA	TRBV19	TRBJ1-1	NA	CASLGLSDTEAFF	TGTGCCAGCCTGGGACTGTCGGACACTGAAGCTTTCTTT
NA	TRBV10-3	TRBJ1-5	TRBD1	CAISEGDRGSNQPQHF	TGTGCCATCAGTGAGGGGGACAGGGGGAGCAATCAGCCCCAGCATTTT
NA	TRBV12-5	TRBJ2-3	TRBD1	CASGLVRGTGGTDTQYF	TGTGCTAGTGGTTTGGTACGGGGGACAGGGGGCACAGATACGCAGTATTTT
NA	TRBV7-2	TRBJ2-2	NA	CASSLGSQWFTGELFF	TGTGCCAGCAGCTTAGGAAGTCAATGGTTCACCGGGGAGCTGTTTTTT
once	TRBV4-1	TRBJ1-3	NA	CASSQDQTGLSGNTIYF	TGCGCCAGCAGCCAAGATCAGACAGGCCTCTCTGGAAACACCATATATTTT
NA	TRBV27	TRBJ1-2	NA	CASSIGGFGYTF	TGTGCCAGCAGTATTGGGGGGTTTGGCTACACCTTC
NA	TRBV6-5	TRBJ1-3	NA	CATLSSGNTIYF	TGTGCCACCCTATCCTCTGGAAACACCATATATTTT
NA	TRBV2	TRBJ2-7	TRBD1	CASSIKGQGPFGEQYF	TGTGCCAGCAGTATAAAGGGACAGGGACCCTTCGGCGAGCAGTACTTC
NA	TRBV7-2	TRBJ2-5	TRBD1	CASSLPPSTGSETQYF	TGTGCCAGCAGCCTCCCACCCTCGACAGGGTCGGAGACCCAGTACTTC
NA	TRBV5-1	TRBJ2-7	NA	CASSPGGNDEQYF	TGCGCCAGCAGCCCTGGGGGGAACGACGAGCAGTACTTC
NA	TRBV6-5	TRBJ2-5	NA	CASSPQAIQETQYF	TGTGCCAGCAGTCCTCAGGCCATCCAAGAGACCCAGTACTTC
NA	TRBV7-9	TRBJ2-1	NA	CASSLSNEQFF	TGTGCCAGCAGCTTGAGTAATGAGCAGTTCTTC
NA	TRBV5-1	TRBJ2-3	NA	CASSPQGSTDTQYF	TGCGCCAGCAGCCCGCAGGGGAGCACAGATACGCAGTATTTT
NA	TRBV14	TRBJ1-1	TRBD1	CASSQDHRGVTEAFF	TGTGCCAGCAGCCAAGACCACAGGGGAGTCACTGAAGCTTTCTTT
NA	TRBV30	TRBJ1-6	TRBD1	CAWSTTGTGISPLHF	TGTGCCTGGAGTACGACCGGGACAGGGATTTCACCCCTCCACTTT
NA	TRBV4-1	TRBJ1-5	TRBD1	CASSQLPGQGDQPQHF	TGCGCCAGCAGCCAACTTCCCGGACAGGGAGATCAGCCCCAGCATTTT
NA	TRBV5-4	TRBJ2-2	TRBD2	CASSPGLVGAGELFF	TGTGCCAGCAGTCCCGGACTAGTTGGCGCCGGGGAGCTGTTTTTT
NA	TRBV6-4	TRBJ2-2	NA	CASSASPGTSGELFF	TGTGCCAGCAGTGCCTCGCCAGGGACGAGCGGGGAGCTGTTTTTT
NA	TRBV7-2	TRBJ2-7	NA	CASSLARYEQYF	TGTGCCAGCAGCTTAGCACGTTACGAGCAGTACTTC
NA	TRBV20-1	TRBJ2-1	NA	CSARLVDEQFF	TGCAGTGCTAGGTTGGTCGATGAGCAGTTCTTC
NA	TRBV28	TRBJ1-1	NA	CASSLGGNTEAFF	TGTGCCAGTTCCCTCGGGGGTAACACTGAAGCTTTCTTT
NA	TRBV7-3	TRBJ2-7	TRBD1	CASSLNPGQGFEQYF	TGTGCCAGCAGCCTGAATCCGGGACAGGGGTTCGAGCAGTACTTC
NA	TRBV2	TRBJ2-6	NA	CASSELGSGANVLTF	TGTGCCAGCAGTGAATTGGGCTCTGGGGCCAACGTCCTGACTTTC
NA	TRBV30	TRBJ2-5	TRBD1	CAWSVPHRGQETQYF	TGTGCCTGGAGTGTCCCCCACAGGGGCCAAGAGACCCAGTACTTC
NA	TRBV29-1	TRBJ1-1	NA	CSVDLGRRTHTEAFF	TGCAGCGTTGATTTAGGGAGGAGAACACACACTGAAGCTTTCTTT
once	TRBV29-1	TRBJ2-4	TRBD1	CSGGQGNIQYF	TGCAGCGGGGGACAGGGGAACATTCAGTACTTC
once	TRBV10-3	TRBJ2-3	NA	CAISEPVASGKPHTQLTDTQYF	TGTGCCATCAGTGAGCCCGTGGCGTCAGGGAAACCTCATACCCAGCTCACAGATACGCAGTATTTT
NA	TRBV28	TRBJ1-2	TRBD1	CASSPWGRRGYYGYTF	TGTGCCAGCAGTCCCTGGGGGCGCAGGGGGTACTATGGCTACACCTTC
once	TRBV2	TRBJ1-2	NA	CASNAIEPINPLGYTF	TGTGCCAGCAATGCGATTGAGCCCATTAATCCTCTCGGCTACACCTTC
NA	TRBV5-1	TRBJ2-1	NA	CASSSDSYNEQFF	TGCGCCAGCAGCTCCGACTCCTACAATGAGCAGTTCTTC
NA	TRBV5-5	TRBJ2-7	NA	CASSLGAQYYEQYF	TGTGCCAGCAGCTTGGGGGCGCAATACTACGAGCAGTACTTC
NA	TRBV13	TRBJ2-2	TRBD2	CASSLEGTSGRTGELFF	TGTGCCAGCAGCTTAGAGGGGACTAGCGGGAGGACCGGGGAGCTGTTTTTT
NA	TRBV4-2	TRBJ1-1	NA	CASSQGESPNTEAFF	TGTGCCAGCAGCCAAGGAGAATCCCCGAACACTGAAGCTTTCTTT
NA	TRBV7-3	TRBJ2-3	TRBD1	CASSLNRGQAPSTDTQYF	TGTGCCAGCAGCTTAAACCGTGGACAGGCTCCTAGCACAGATACGCAGTATTTT
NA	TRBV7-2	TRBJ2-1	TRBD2	CASSPSSGRYNEQFF	TGTGCCAGCAGCCCCTCTAGCGGGAGATACAATGAGCAGTTCTTC
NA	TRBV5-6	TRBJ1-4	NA	CASSLGDRAAEKLFF	TGTGCCAGCAGCTTGGGTGATAGGGCTGCAGAAAAACTGTTTTTT
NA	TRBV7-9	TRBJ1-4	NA	CASSLVFTEKLFF	TGTGCCAGCAGCTTAGTTTTCACTGAAAAACTGTTTTTT
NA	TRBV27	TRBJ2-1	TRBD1	CASSARGRINEQFF	TGTGCCAGCAGTGCCAGGGGGCGGATAAATGAGCAGTTCTTC